This T cell receptor beta chain appears in the sequencing data of a study of blood T cell repertoires in COVID-19. Study-wide context: PBMCs, B-cell-depleted T cells, or T cells provided the cDNA or gDNA that made up the material.

This table comes from immunoSEQ multiplex PCR, and its TCRdb copy is limited to in-frame clones, with some not included. The sample records approximately 440,000 clones, roughly 87% being singletons. After removal of 2 bases from V and 4 bases from J, the junction contained 5 bases not matched to a gene. Germline CDR1 and CDR2: MNHEY and SVGAGI. The length of the CDR3 is 15 residues. This TCR came from a woman between 18 and 29 years old who had recovered from COVID-19. The sequenced material came from PBMCs or T cells enriched from blood (not recorded which). The gene calls are TRBV6-5 and TRBJ2-7, with TRBD1 matching 10 bases. DNA for the CDR3: TGTGCCAGCAGTTACACCGGGACAGGGGATTACGAGCAGTACTTC. This encodes CASSYTGTGDYEQYF.